Below, 13 T cell receptor beta chains from the same sample are listed, as sequenced in a study of CD8+ T cells in alopecia areata. Extracted RNA was reverse transcribed into cDNA, the sequencing template. Repertoires were generated with immunoSEQ multiplex PCR, while TCRdb's copy carries only in-frame clones and drops some. The sample shows some 130,000 clones, more than 45% of them seen only once. The treatment: oral pan-JAK inhibitor, 5-10 mg twice daily. The sample in question was CD4+ T cells sorted from blood, obtained at week 4, from a patient treated with tofacitinib. These receptors were collected from a human donor with alopecia areata.

The chain links TRBV29-1 to TRBJ1-3; D is uncertain. Germline CDR1 reads SQVTM; CDR2 reads ANQGSEA. V lost 4 bases, J lost 4 bases, and 11 bases lay in between. The CDR3 loop spans 13 amino acids. This CDR3 is CSVVYSAGNTIYF. CDR3 bases: TGCAGCGTTGTCTACAGTGCCGGAAACACCATATATTTT. Variable domain in full (rest from reference TRBV29-1 and TRBJ1-3): SAVISQKPSRDICQRGTSLTIQCQVDSQVTMMFWYRQQPGQSLTLIATANQGSEATYESGFVIDKFPISRPNLTFSTLTVSNMSPEDSSIYLCSVVYSAGNTIYFGEGSWLTVV.

The rearrangement uses TRBV29-1 and TRBJ2-7; maybe TRBD2 (5 bases). Germline CDR1 is SQVTM and CDR2 is ANQGSEA. Trimming removed 6 bases from V and 2 bases from J, with 11 bases in between. There are 12 residues in the CDR3. DNA of the CDR3: TGCAGCGTGGAGAGGGTCGCCTACGAGCAGTACTTC. It encodes CSVERVAYEQYF.

The chain recombines TRBV5-1 with TRBJ2-7; the D gene is possibly TRBD2 (5 bases). Germline-derived CDR1 and CDR2 are SGHRS and YFSETQ. The CDR3 has 16 residues. V lost 4 bases, J lost 5 bases, and 22 bases lay in between. As DNA, the CDR3 is TGCGCCAGCAGCCTCGCTGGTGAGGGTTCGGCTCACGAGCAGTACTTC. Protein sequence: CASSLAGEGSAHEQYF.

This clone was picked up a small number of times. The chain couples TRBV2 to TRBJ2-1, with 11 bases fitting TRBD2. Germline V gives CDR1 SNHLY, CDR2 FYNNEI. The junction had 6 bases not matched to a gene; V was cut back by 7 bases and J by 4 bases. This CDR3 comprises 15 residues. CDR3 sequence reads: CASKVGTSGYNEQFF. In DNA form, the CDR3 reads TGTGCCAGCAAGGTGGGGACTAGCGGTTACAATGAGCAGTTCTTC.

The chain has TRBV5-4 and TRBJ1-2, with D possibly TRBD1 on 6 matching bases. Germline CDR1 is SGHNT and CDR2 is YYREEE (reference sequence). The V end lost 0 bases, the J end lost 4 bases, and 13 bases lay between the germline ends. The length of the CDR3 is 15 residues. For the CDR3, the DNA is TGTGCCAGCAGCTTGGCCGGGGGGGCTAGCTATGGCTACACCTTC. This translates into CASSLAGGASYGYTF.

This rearrangement joins TRBV6-6 to TRBJ1-1; 9 bases are shared with TRBD1. The CDR3 spans 13 residues. Germline lookup yields CDR1 MNHNY and CDR2 SVGAGI (reference sequence). With V trimmed by 6 bases and J by 7 bases, 6 bases remained unmatched. The CDR3 coding sequence is TGTGCCAGCAGAGACAGGGGGGAGGGTGAAGCTTTCTTT. This gives the protein CASRDRGEGEAFF.

This clone was seen more than once but under ten times. The V and J genes are TRBV7-2 and TRBJ1-5; TRBD1 matches at 8 bases. The CDR3 spans 16 residues. V lost 5 bases, J lost 1 base, and 7 bases stayed unmatched. Per germline, CDR1 SGHTA and CDR2 FQGNSA. Here the CDR3 reads CASSPGGALSNQPQHF. The CDR3, as DNA: TGTGCCAGCAGCCCAGGGGGCGCATTGAGCAATCAGCCCCAGCATTTT.

The rearrangement uses TRBV4-2 and TRBJ1-4; the match to TRBD1 covers 7 bases. The V segment lost 0 bases and the J segment 8 bases; nucleotides outside the gene matches: 9. Germline loops: CDR1 LGHNA, CDR2 YNFKEQ. CDR3 size: 16 residues. Here the CDR3 reads CASSQDQDRVVEKLFF. The CDR3 nucleotides read TGTGCCAGCAGCCAAGATCAAGACAGGGTCGTGGAAAAACTGTTTTTT.

This clone was seen only once. V usage is TRBV29-1 and J usage is TRBJ2-5; D is uncertain. The CDR3 is made up of 13 amino acids. Germline loops: CDR1 SQVTM, CDR2 ANQGSEA. Trimming left V 4 bases short and J 1 base short, with 10 bases between. The CDR3 bases are TGCAGCGTTGGCCGGGCCCTCCAAGAGACCCAGTACTTC. The encoded protein is CSVGRALQETQYF.

V usage is TRBV29-1 and J usage is TRBJ1-2; D is perhaps TRBD1 (5 bases). The CDR3 is 15 amino acids. The V and J ends lost 6 bases and 0 bases respectively, with 17 bases between them. CDR1 SQVTM and CDR2 ANQGSEA come from the germline V gene. The CDR3 DNA is TGCAGCGTGATAATTCCGGAGACAGCTAACTATGGCTACACCTTC. Translating gives CSVIIPETANYGYTF.

V and J are TRBV30 and TRBJ2-7; D gene unclear. V was pared by 1 base and J by 1 base, with 17 bases between. Germline V gene data show CDR1 as GTSNPN and CDR2 as SVGIG (reference sequence). The CDR3 has 16 residues. CDR3: CAWSELTTRLSYEQYF. As DNA, the CDR3 is TGTGCCTGGAGTGAGTTGACCACCCGCCTGTCCTACGAGCAGTACTTC.

The chain couples TRBV9 to TRBJ1-1; possible D gene TRBD1, 5 bases. This CDR3 region has 13 residues. Germline lookup yields CDR1 SGDLS and CDR2 YYNGEE. Trimming shortened V by 3 bases and J by 5 bases, and 11 bases separated the two germline ends. The CDR3 protein is CASSAMGGTEAFF. CDR3 sequence (DNA): TGTGCCAGCAGCGCCATGGGGGGTACTGAAGCTTTCTTT.

Comments on this clone: The sample holds other DNA sequences that translate to the same CDR3. The chain employs TRBV30 and TRBJ1-2, with TRBD1 matching 8 bases. The CDR3 runs to 13 residues. The V and J ends lost 2 bases and 2 bases, in that order; junction bases with no gene match: 1. In germline, CDR1 is GTSNPN, CDR2 SVGIG (reference sequence). The CDR3 DNA is TGTGCCTGGAGTAGACAGGGGAACTATGGCTACACCTTC. Amino acids: CAWSRQGNYGYTF. Full variable domain (missing parts from reference TRBV30 and TRBJ1-2): SQTIHQWPATLVQPVGSPLSLECTVEGTSNPNLYWYRQAAGRGLQLLFYSVGIGQISSEVPQNLSASRPQDRQFILSSKKLLLSDSGFYLCAWSRQGNYGYTFGSGTRLTVV.